This T cell receptor beta chain was identified during a study of blood T cell repertoires in COVID-19. Libraries were prepared by immunoSEQ multiplex PCR; TCRdb keeps only in-frame clonotypes and omits some of them. The sample shows roughly 80,000 clones, around nine tenths of them seen only once. The CDR3 contains 15 residues. Trimming cost V 6 bases and J 0 bases, with 12 bases left between them. Germline CDR1 and CDR2: MNHEY and SMNVEV (reference sequence). The sample consisted of peripheral blood. The chain links TRBV27 to TRBJ1-5; TRBD1 might be the D (5 bases). This TCR came from a man between 45 and 60 years old with active COVID-19. CDR3 amino acids: CASSPQGSSNQPQHF. CDR3 in DNA: TGTGCCAGCAGCCCCCAGGGTAGTAGCAATCAGCCCCAGCATTTT.